The text below deals with one TCR beta chain. Produced via immunoSEQ multiplex PCR; TCRdb's table is partial and in-frame only. The sample comprises 200,000 to 250,000 clones, 85% to 90% of which are singletons, and approximately 6.1% rests with the top ten. This sample stems from a study of blood T cell repertoires in COVID-19. Study information: From T cells, B-cell-depleted T cells, or PBMCs came the material, which was cDNA or gDNA.

Trimming removed 4 bases at V and 8 bases at J, with 12 bases between. CDR1 is GTSNPN and CDR2 is SVGIG in the germline V gene (reference sequence). This CDR3 contains 12 residues. This TCR was recovered from a man older than 75 with acute or convalescent COVID-19. V is TRBV30 and J is TRBJ2-4; unclear D gene. Sequenced material: peripheral blood. The CDR3, as DNA: TGTGCCTGGACTCCTGGTCGGGACATTCAGTACTTC. This gives the protein CAWTPGRDIQYF.